This is a list of T cell receptor beta chains from one sample in a study of T cell responses to AZD1222 COVID-19 vaccine. Only in-frame clones appear in the TCRdb table, and some are missing; sequencing was by immunoSEQ multiplex PCR. The sample shows 95,000 to 150,000 clones, around 90% of them seen only once. Sequencing used peripheral blood, obtained on day 0 of AZD1222 vaccination. The receptors were gathered from an adult in good health. Both conserved end residues are part of each CDR3. The D gene is left open where the match is weak. Clone size appears in some rows only: once, few, many, or a class for an expanded clone.

v_call	j_call	cdr3_length	clone_size	d_call	cdr3_aa	cdr3_nt
TRBV6-1	TRBJ1-2	12	.	.	CASSDARLGYTF	TGTGCCAGCAGTGACGCCCGGCTTGGCTACACCTTC
TRBV5-1	TRBJ1-1	16	few	.	CASSFVQGTMNTEAFF	TGCGCCAGCAGCTTCGTGCAGGGGACGATGAACACTGAAGCTTTCTTT
TRBV20-1	TRBJ1-2	10	.	.	CSTPEAAHTF	TGCAGTACCCCAGAGGCGGCCCACACCTTC
TRBV6-2/TRBV6-3	TRBJ2-2	13	few	.	CASSYSKTGELFF	TGTGCCAGCAGTTACTCGAAGACCGGGGAGCTGTTTTTT
TRBV27	TRBJ1-1	15	.	.	CASSLPAMWNTEAFF	TGTGCCAGCAGTTTACCGGCAATGTGGAACACTGAAGCTTTCTTT
TRBV28	TRBJ2-3	15	few	TRBD1	CASSGTGVAKDTQYF	TGTGCCAGTTCGGGAACAGGGGTAGCTAAAGATACGCAGTATTTT
TRBV27	TRBJ1-3	15	few	.	CASSLKRSSGNTIYF	TGTGCCAGCAGTTTAAAGCGCAGCTCTGGAAACACCATATATTTT
TRBV18	TRBJ1-1	14	.	.	CASSTQGGNTEAFF	TGTGCCAGCTCAACACAGGGCGGGAACACTGAAGCTTTCTTT
TRBV13	TRBJ2-7	13	.	.	CASSRDGTYEQYF	TGTGCCAGCAGTCGGGACGGGACCTACGAGCAGTACTTC
TRBV28	TRBJ2-5	13	few	.	CASTTTAQETQYF	TGTGCCAGCACCACGACAGCCCAAGAGACCCAGTACTTC
TRBV2	TRBJ1-5	15	.	.	CASRAQGVSNQPQHF	TGTGCCAGCAGAGCACAGGGTGTTAGCAATCAGCCCCAGCATTTT
TRBV27	TRBJ1-5	15	.	.	CASSLGGSGNQPQHF	TGTGCCAGCAGTTTAGGGGGGAGTGGCAATCAGCCCCAGCATTTT
TRBV20-1	TRBJ2-4	16	.	TRBD1	CSASVGGEGAKNIQYF	TGCAGTGCTAGTGTAGGGGGCGAAGGGGCCAAAAACATTCAGTACTTC
TRBV19	TRBJ1-2	15	.	.	CASSSRDPGGYGYTF	TGTGCCAGTAGTAGTCGGGACCCAGGAGGCTATGGCTACACCTTC
TRBV12-3/TRBV12-4	TRBJ2-1	13	.	TRBD1	CASRATGVHEQFF	TGTGCCAGCAGAGCTACAGGGGTACATGAGCAGTTCTTC
TRBV7-9	TRBJ1-1	14	.	.	CASSLRTVNTEAFF	TGTGCCAGCAGCTTGAGGACGGTGAACACTGAAGCTTTCTTT
TRBV6-2/TRBV6-3	TRBJ2-7	15	.	TRBD2	CASSYSPSGSYEQYF	TGTGCCAGCAGTTACTCCCCTAGCGGGAGCTACGAGCAGTACTTC
TRBV23-1	TRBJ1-5	17	.	.	CASRVGQGSTKDQPQHF	TGCGCCAGCAGAGTCGGACAAGGTTCGACAAAAGATCAGCCCCAGCATTTT
TRBV9	TRBJ1-3	15	once	.	CASRSGANSGNTIYF	TGTGCCAGCCGCTCGGGGGCCAACTCTGGAAACACCATATATTTT
TRBV27	TRBJ1-5	14	.	.	CASSIRDGGEPQHF	TGTGCCAGCAGTATCCGGGACGGGGGCGAGCCCCAGCATTTT
TRBV3-1/TRBV3-2	TRBJ1-2	18	few	.	CASSQDIFWGAANYGYTF	TGTGCCAGCAGCCAAGATATATTTTGGGGGGCAGCTAACTATGGCTACACCTTC
TRBV25-1	TRBJ1-5	16	.	TRBD1	CASMDRPVLGNQPQHF	TGTGCCAGCATGGACAGGCCCGTGTTGGGCAATCAGCCCCAGCATTTT